The clone carrying this T cell receptor beta chain was picked up many times. Its matching antigen is unknown. One end of the junction varies from germline; a read error may be responsible. The sample comes from a study of identical twins. Notes on the study in general: Conclusions were drawn cross-sectionally by statistical analysis, without following the same donors. For cord blood, abundant beta clonotypes had fewer insertions, unlike memory repertoires, which showed none.

The germline gives CDR1 LGHDT, CDR2 YNNKEL (reference sequence). The CDR3 runs 13 residues. TCRdb used MiXCR to reprocess the 5' RACE reads, holding one entry per CDR3 protein. The sample carries 700,000 to 950,000 distinct CDR3 sequences, 9% to 15% recorded once. The same data also went into a second study, on yellow fever vaccine responses in identical twins. That publication notes: Reports say the vaccine T cell response in twins looked partly convergent and partly personalized.

This TCR came from a woman under 30 in good health. The sequencing sample was made of PBMCs. The chain uses TRBV3-1 and TRBJ1-5; no reliable D call. The CDR3 is CASSQGPNQPQHF. CDR3 DNA sequence: TGCGCCAGCAGCCAAGGACCCAATCAGCCCCAGCATTTT.